This TCR beta chain derives from a study of blood T cell repertoires in COVID-19. TCRdb's table, derived via immunoSEQ multiplex PCR, lists solely in-frame clones and lacks some. The sample shows 120,000 to 150,000 clones, 88% of them seen only once. V lost 3 bases to trimming and J lost 3 bases, with 12 bases between them. The germline V gene has CDR1 PRHDT and CDR2 FYEKMQ (reference sequence). This CDR3 is built from 14 residues. The TCR originated in a woman aged 30 to 39 with acute COVID-19. The material sequenced was PBMCs or T cells enriched from blood (not recorded which). This chain uses TRBV13 with TRBJ2-7; tentative D call: TRBD2 (6 bases). The CDR3 reads CASSFQRAFYEQYF. Written as DNA, the CDR3 is TGTGCCAGCAGCTTCCAGCGGGCTTTCTACGAGCAGTACTTC.